This TCR beta chain was identified during a study of blood T cell repertoires in COVID-19. The wider study: Sample material is recorded as cDNA or gDNA derived from T cells, B-cell-depleted T cells, or PBMCs.

How the authors handled the data: Nucleated cell number was recorded as an estimate derived from reference gene primer amplification. Assay: immunoSEQ multiplex PCR; the TCRdb copy retains only in-frame clones and omits some. Clone size and V and J calls were adopted from that table, with D and trimming inferred from the DNA. The sample includes some 83,000 clones, 88% of them seen just once. V was trimmed by 2 bases and J by 5 bases, leaving 6 bases between them. Germline V gene sequence: CDR1 SEHNR, CDR2 FQNEAQ (reference sequence). The CDR3 loop spans 13 amino acids. V is TRBV7-9 and J is TRBJ2-2; D is unresolved. Input material: peripheral blood. This TCR came from a man in his sixties with acute or convalescent COVID-19. The CDR3 bases are TGTGCCAGCAGCTTACGAGAGACCGGGGAGCTGTTTTTT. Its translation is CASSLRETGELFF.